This TCR beta chain was identified in a study of blood T cell repertoires in COVID-19. Study at large: Samples of COVID-19 (acute and convalescent) were obtained from the United States, Italy and Spain.

The CDR3 extends over 14 amino acids. Germline lookup yields CDR1 SGDLS and CDR2 YYNGEE. Trimming removed 0 bases from V and 5 bases from J, with 10 bases in between. Sequenced by immunoSEQ multiplex PCR; TCRdb stores in-frame clones only, minus some. The table lists some 94,000 clones, around 85% of them singletons. Material for sequencing was peripheral blood. This TCR derives from an older woman with COVID-19, enrolled during active disease. The chain uses TRBV9 and TRBJ2-3; D gene unclear. The CDR3 loop reads CASSVGPGLDTQYF. DNA for the CDR3: TGTGCCAGCAGCGTAGGCCCCGGGTTAGATACGCAGTATTTT. Based on the CDR3 plus reference TRBV9 and TRBJ2-3, the full variable domain is DSGVTQTPKHLITATGQRVTLRCSPRSGDLSVYWYQQSLDQGLQFLIQYYNGEERAKGNILERFSAQQFPDLHSELNLSSLELGDSALYFCASSVGPGLDTQYFGPGTRLTVL.